This T cell receptor beta chain emerged from a study of T cells in Graves' hyperthyroidism and ophthalmopathy. The V end lost 6 bases, the J end lost 4 bases, and 11 bases lay between the germline ends. Germline CDR1 is MNHEY and CDR2 is SMNVEV (reference sequence). The CDR3 covers 13 residues. TCR beta CDR3 regions were amplified from RNA. In the first-round RT-PCR of the TCR CDR3, the HTBI primer set was used. A single record per CDR3 protein comes from TCRdb applying MiXCR to the multiplex PCR reads. The top ten clones hold 7.9% of a sample with under 300,000 distinct CDR3 sequences, roughly 15% of them seen once. This clonotype came up many times.

The chain carries TRBV27 and TRBJ2-3; TRBD2 is a possible D gene (6 bases). The sequenced sample was blood. This sequence originates from a woman between 40 and 55 years old with Graves' hyperthyroidism. In DNA, the CDR3 is TGTGCCAGCAGGGGGGGTTTCGCAGATACGCAGTATTTT. Translating gives CASRGGFADTQYF.